This T cell receptor (beta chain) was documented in a study of cytomegalovirus exposure and HLA in healthy donors. It was with 60 Vbeta and 13 Jbeta primers that the PCR ran. Repertoires were generated with immunoSEQ multiplex PCR, while TCRdb's copy carries only in-frame clones and drops some. The sample yields about 120,000 clones, around 80% seen once. Findings and limits, study-wide: Analysis performed later showed TCR beta chains linked to HLA being more clonally expanded than equally common others. It was assumed in the presence/absence analyses that sequencing depth was roughly uniform across donors.

A word on this clone: Its antigen remains unidentified.

Germline trimming cut 4 bases from V and 5 bases from J; bases unmatched to any gene: 13. Germline lookup yields CDR1 SEHNR and CDR2 FQNEAQ (reference sequence). The CDR3 is 17 amino acids. The chain uses TRBV7-9 and TRBJ2-1; TRBD2 aligns across 8 bases. The specimen sequenced was PBMCs. The receptor's source is a man aged 50-59 years in good health and CMV-seronegative. The CDR3 loop is CASSSTARAGVNNEQFF. DNA for the CDR3: TGTGCCAGCAGCTCCACGGCGAGAGCGGGAGTGAACAATGAGCAGTTCTTC. Complete variable domain (other parts from reference TRBV7-9 and TRBJ2-1): DTGVSQNPRHKITKRGQNVTFRCDPISEHNRLYWYRQTLGQGPEFLTYFQNEAQLEKSRLLSDRFSAERPKGSFSTLEIQRTEQGDSAMYLCASSSTARAGVNNEQFFGPGTRLTVL.